What follows are 10 T cell receptor beta chains derived from one specimen sequenced in a study of control samples from healthy donors and cancer patients. Assay: immunoSEQ multiplex PCR; the TCRdb copy retains only in-frame clones and omits some. Among roughly 180,000 clones listed, approximately 92% were seen once. Specimen: blood. All receptors come from a woman aged 55-69 years in good health.

This chain uses TRBV9 with TRBJ1-3; D unresolved. The germline V and J ends were trimmed by 4 bases and 0 bases, with 17 bases remaining between them. The CDR3 totals 17 residues. Germline-derived CDR1 and CDR2 are SGDLS and YYNGEE. The CDR3 is CASSPLAQPYSGNTIYF. The CDR3 DNA reads TGTGCCAGCAGCCCCCTAGCCCAGCCCTACTCTGGAAACACCATATATTTT.

V usage is TRBV3-1 (or the pseudogene TRBV3-2) and J usage is TRBJ1-4; no definite D call. With 1 base removed from V and 4 bases from J, the gap between germline ends came to 10 bases. Germline CDR1 is LGHDT and CDR2 is YNNKEL (reference sequence). The CDR3 is 15 amino acids. CDR3 region: CASSQGEDFNEKLFF. The CDR3 bases are TGTGCCAGCAGCCAAGGAGAAGATTTTAATGAAAAACTGTTTTTT.

The rearrangement joins TRBV10-1 to TRBJ2-2; D is unclear. Germline CDR1 reads WNHNN; CDR2 reads SYGVQD (reference sequence). The length of the CDR3 is 13 residues. The V end lost 6 bases, the J end lost 5 bases, and 10 bases lay between the germline ends. CDR3 coding DNA: TGCGCCAGCAGCCCAACCTGGACCGGGGAGCTGTTTTTT. Its protein product is CASSPTWTGELFF.

A word on this clone: Other DNA sequences from this sample encode an identical CDR3 as well. This sequence joins TRBV19 and TRBJ2-6, with D tentatively TRBD2 (5 bases). Trimming took 3 bases from V and 1 from J, leaving 7 bases between them. CDR1 is LNHDA and CDR2 is SQIVND in the germline V gene (reference sequence). CDR3 size: 15 residues. The CDR3 region is CASSIGGSGANVLTF. The CDR3 DNA follows: TGTGCCAGTAGTATTGGCGGGTCTGGGGCCAACGTCCTGACTTTC.

The rearrangement uses TRBV14 and TRBJ2-5; 9 nucleotides align to TRBD2. CDR3 length: 15 residues. With V trimmed by 3 bases and J by 5 bases, 7 bases remained unmatched. Germline V gene data show CDR1 as SGHDN and CDR2 as FVKESK. CDR3 DNA: TGTGCCAGCAGCCACTCGGGACTAGCTTTTGAGACCCAGTACTTC. It yields the protein CASSHSGLAFETQYF.

J is TRBJ1-4 and V is TRBV29-1; D unresolved. CDR1 and CDR2 (germline): SQVTM, ANQGSEA. V dropped 6 bases and J dropped 1 base, with 9 bases sitting between them. This CDR3 comprises 13 residues. The chain's CDR3 is CSVPFVTNEKLFF. Here the CDR3 DNA reads TGCAGCGTCCCTTTCGTAACTAATGAAAAACTGTTTTTT.

The chain is built from TRBV10-3 and TRBJ1-5; 11 nucleotides line up with TRBD1. Germline V lookup: CDR1 ENHRY, CDR2 SYGVKD. The ends lost 2 bases at V and 6 bases at J; junction bases unmatched: 12. The CDR3 has 18 residues. Here the CDR3 reads CAISERGTAGTGGQPQHF. The CDR3 region has the DNA TGTGCCATCAGTGAGAGGGGGACCGCCGGGACAGGGGGTCAGCCCCAGCATTTT.

This chain joins TRBV3-1 (or the pseudogene TRBV3-2) and TRBJ1-1; 9 bases are shared with TRBD1. The V and J ends lost 2 bases and 4 bases, in that order; junction bases with no gene match: 8. Germline CDR1 LGHDT, CDR2 YNNKEL (reference sequence). The CDR3 is 16 residues long. This chain's CDR3 is CASSQPYRGQRTEAFF. CDR3 sequence (DNA): TGTGCCAGCAGCCAACCCTACAGGGGGCAGCGCACTGAAGCTTTCTTT.

V gene TRBV19 combines with J gene TRBJ1-4; D gene ambiguous. Looked up from germline, CDR1 is LNHDA and CDR2 is SQIVND (reference sequence). The length of the CDR3 is 12 residues. Between the trimmed V and J ends, which lost 10 bases and 5 bases, there was a span of 11 bases. The chain's CDR3 is CATKQGNEKLFF. The DNA for the CDR3 is TGTGCCACTAAGCAAGGCAATGAAAAACTGTTTTTT.

The rearrangement links TRBV9 to TRBJ1-2, with a weak D call TRBD1 (5 bases). V lost 0 bases and J 4 bases, leaving 13 bases between the germline ends. From germline, CDR1 is SGDLS and CDR2 YYNGEE. The CDR3 spans 15 residues. This CDR3 reads CASSVGRGSSYGYTF. The CDR3 DNA follows: TGTGCCAGCAGCGTAGGAAGGGGTTCGAGCTATGGCTACACCTTC.